This passage covers 2 T cell receptor beta chains from one sample sequenced in a study of graft-versus-host responses after intestinal transplantation. These TCRs' antigens remain unknown. Profiled with immunoSEQ multiplex PCR; TCRdb holds only in-frame clones, not every one. The profile covers roughly 120,000 clones, with 85% to 95% appearing a single time and 3% to 4% taken by the ten largest. Sequencing used unstimulated CD8+ T cells sorted from spleen or lymph node cells, obtained before intestinal transplant. The source of these receptors is a human donor who received an intestinal transplant.

This sequence joins TRBV4-1 and TRBJ2-5; no clear D gene. The CDR3 contains 10 residues. The germline V gene encodes CDR1 MGHRA and CDR2 YSYEKL. Trimming shortened V by 10 bases and J by 3 bases, and 6 bases separated the two germline ends. CDR3 bases: TGCGCCACCGGTGAAGAGACCCAGTACTTC. This sequence encodes CATGEETQYF.

This chain uses TRBV6-5 with TRBJ1-5, with 7 bases identical to TRBD1. CDR1 MNHEY and CDR2 SVGAGI come from the germline V gene. After removal of 5 bases from V and 0 bases from J, the junction contained 4 bases not matched to a gene. CDR3 size: 15 residues. The CDR3 region is CASSVGQYSNQPQHF. As DNA, the CDR3 is TGTGCCAGCAGTGTGGGACAGTATAGCAATCAGCCCCAGCATTTT.